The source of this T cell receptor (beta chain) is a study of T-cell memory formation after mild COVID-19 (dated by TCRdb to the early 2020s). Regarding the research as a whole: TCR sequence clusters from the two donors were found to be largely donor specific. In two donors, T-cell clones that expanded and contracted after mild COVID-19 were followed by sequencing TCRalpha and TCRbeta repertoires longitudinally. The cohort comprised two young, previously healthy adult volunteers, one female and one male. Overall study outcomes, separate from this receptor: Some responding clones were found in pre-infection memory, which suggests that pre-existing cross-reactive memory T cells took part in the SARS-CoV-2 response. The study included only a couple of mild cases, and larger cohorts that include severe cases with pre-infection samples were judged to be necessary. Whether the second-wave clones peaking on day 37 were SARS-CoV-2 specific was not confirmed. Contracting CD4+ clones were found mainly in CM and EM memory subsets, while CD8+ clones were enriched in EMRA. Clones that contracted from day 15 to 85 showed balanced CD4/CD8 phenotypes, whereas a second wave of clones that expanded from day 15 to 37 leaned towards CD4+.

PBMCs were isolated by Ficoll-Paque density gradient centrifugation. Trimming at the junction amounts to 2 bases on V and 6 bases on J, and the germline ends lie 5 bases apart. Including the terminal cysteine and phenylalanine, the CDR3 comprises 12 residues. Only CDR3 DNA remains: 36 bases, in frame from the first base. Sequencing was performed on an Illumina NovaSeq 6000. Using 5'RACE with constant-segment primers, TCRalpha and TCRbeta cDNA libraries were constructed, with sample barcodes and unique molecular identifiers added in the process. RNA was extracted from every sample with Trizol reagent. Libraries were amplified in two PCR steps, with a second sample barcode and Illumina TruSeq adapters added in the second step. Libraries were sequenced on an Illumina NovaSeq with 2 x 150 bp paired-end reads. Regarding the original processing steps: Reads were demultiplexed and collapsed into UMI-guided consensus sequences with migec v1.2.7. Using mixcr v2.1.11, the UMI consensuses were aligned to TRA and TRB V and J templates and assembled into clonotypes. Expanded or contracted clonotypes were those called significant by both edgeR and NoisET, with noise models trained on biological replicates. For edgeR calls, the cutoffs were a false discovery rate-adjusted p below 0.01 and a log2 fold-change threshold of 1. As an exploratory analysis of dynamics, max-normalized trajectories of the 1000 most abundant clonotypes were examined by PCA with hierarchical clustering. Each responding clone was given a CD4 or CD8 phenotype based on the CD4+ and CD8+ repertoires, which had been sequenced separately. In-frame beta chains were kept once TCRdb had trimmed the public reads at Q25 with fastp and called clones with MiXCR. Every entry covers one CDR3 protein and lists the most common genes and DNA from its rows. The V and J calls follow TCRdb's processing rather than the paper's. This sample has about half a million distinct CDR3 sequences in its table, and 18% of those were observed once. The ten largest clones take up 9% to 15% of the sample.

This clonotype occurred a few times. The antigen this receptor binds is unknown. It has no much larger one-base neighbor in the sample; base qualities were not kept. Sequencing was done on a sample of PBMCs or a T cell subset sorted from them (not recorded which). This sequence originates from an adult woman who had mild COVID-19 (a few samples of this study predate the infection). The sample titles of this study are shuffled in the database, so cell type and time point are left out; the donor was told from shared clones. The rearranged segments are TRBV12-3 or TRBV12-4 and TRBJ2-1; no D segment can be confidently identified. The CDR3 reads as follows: CASSLIPNEQFF. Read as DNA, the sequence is TGTGCCAGCAGTTTAATCCCCAATGAGCAGTTCTTC.